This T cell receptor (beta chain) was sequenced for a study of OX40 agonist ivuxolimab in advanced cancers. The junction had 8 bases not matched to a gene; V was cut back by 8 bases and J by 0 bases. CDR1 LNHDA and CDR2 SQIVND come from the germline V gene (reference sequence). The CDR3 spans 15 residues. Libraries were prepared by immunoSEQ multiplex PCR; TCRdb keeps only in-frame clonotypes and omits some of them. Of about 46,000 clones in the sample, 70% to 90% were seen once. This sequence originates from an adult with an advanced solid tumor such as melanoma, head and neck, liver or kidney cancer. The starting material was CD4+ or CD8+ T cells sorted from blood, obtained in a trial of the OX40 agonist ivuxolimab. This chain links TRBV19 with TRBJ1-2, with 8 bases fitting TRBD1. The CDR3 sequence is CASETNRGSNYGYTF. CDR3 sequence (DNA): TGTGCCAGTGAAACTAACAGGGGGTCTAACTATGGCTACACCTTC. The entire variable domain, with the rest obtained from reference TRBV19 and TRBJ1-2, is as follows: DGGITQSPKYLFRKEGQNVTLSCEQNLNHDAMYWYRQDPGQGLRLIYYSQIVNDFQKGDIAEGYSVSREKKESFPLTVTSAQKNPTAFYLCASETNRGSNYGYTFGSGTRLTVV.